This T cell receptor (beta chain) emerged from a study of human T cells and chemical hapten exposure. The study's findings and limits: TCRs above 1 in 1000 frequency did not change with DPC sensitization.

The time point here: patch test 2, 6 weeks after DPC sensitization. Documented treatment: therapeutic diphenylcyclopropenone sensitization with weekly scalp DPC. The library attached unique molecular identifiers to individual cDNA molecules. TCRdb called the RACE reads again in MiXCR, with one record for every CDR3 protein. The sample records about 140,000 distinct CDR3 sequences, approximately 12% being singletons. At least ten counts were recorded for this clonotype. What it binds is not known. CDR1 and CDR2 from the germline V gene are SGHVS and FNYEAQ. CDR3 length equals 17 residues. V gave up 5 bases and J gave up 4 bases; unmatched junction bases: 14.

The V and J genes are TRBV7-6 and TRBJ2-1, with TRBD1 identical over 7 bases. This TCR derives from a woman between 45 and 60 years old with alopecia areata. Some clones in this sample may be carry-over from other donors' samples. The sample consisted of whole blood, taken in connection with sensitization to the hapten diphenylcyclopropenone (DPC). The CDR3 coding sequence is TGTGCCAGCAGCAACCCAGATACCGGGACAGTGTACAATGAGCAGTTCTTC. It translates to CASSNPDTGTVYNEQFF.